These 8 T cell receptor beta chains share one sample of origin, sequenced in a study of shared clonotypes between healthy human individuals. Data came from immunoSEQ multiplex PCR; TCRdb stores just in-frame clones and leaves some out. The table lists 550,000 to 700,000 clones, around four fifths of them singletons. Sequenced sample: memory CD4+ T cells sorted from blood. Subset described: CD45RA-negative fraction. Receptors were obtained from a woman aged 25 to 39 in good health.

About this clone itself: A much bigger clone sits one base away, suggesting this may be a read error. V and J are TRBV5-8 and TRBJ2-7, with D maybe TRBD2 (5 bases). CDR1 and CDR2 (germline): SGHTS, YDEGEE. V shed 2 bases and J shed 3 bases, with 6 bases lying between them. The CDR3 runs to 12 residues. The CDR3 sequence is CASSLRGYEQYF. The CDR3 DNA follows: TGTGCCAGCAGCTTACGGGGCTACGAGCAGTACTTC. The full variable domain, completed using reference TRBV5-8 and TRBJ2-7, is EAGVTQSPTHLIKTRGQQATLRCSPISGHTSVYWYQQALGLGLQFLLWYDEGEERNRGNFPPRFSGRQFPNYSSELNVNALELEDSALYLCASSLRGYEQYFGPGTRLTVT.

This clone appeared a few times. The chain is built from TRBV27 and TRBJ1-2; D not resolved. Germline V gene lookup returns CDR1 MNHEY and CDR2 SMNVEV (reference sequence). V lost 6 bases to trimming and J lost 5 bases, with 13 bases between them. The CDR3 is made up of 13 amino acids. CDR3 protein: CASSPTRGYGYTF. The CDR3 nucleotides are TGTGCCAGCAGCCCAACCCGGGGTTATGGCTACACCTTC.

This clone has a handful of counts. The chain links TRBV5-4 to TRBJ2-3; 15 bases align to TRBD2. The CDR3 is 17 residues long. CDR1 and CDR2 from the germline V gene are SGHNT and YYREEE (reference sequence). The J segment lost 5 bases and the V segment lost 5 bases, leaving 9 bases of the junction unmatched. The chain's CDR3 is CASSRTSGRAQGDTQYF. The CDR3 nucleotides are TGTGCCAGCAGTCGGACTAGCGGGAGGGCCCAGGGAGATACGCAGTATTTT. Full variable domain (remainder filled in from reference TRBV5-4 and TRBJ2-3): ETGVTQSPTHLIKTRGQQVTLRCSSQSGHNTVSWYQQALGQGPQFIFQYYREEENGRGNFPPRFSGLQFPNYSSELNVNALELDDSALYLCASSRTSGRAQGDTQYFGPGTRLTVL.

V is TRBV19 and J is TRBJ1-6; a weak D match, TRBD1 (6 bases). This CDR3 has 14 residues. Trimming removed 9 bases at V and 4 bases at J, with 13 bases between. Germline V CDR1 and CDR2: LNHDA, SQIVND (reference sequence). The CDR3 sequence: CASSTGGYNSPLHF. CDR3 in DNA: TGTGCCAGCTCGACAGGAGGTTATAATTCACCCCTCCACTTT.

The genes are TRBV6-1 and TRBJ2-7, with D perhaps TRBD1 (6 bases). Germline V gene lookup returns CDR1 MNHNS and CDR2 SASEGT. The ends were cut back, 3 bases at V and 6 bases at J, with 18 bases in the middle. The CDR3 totals 15 residues. The CDR3 is CASSDLAGARVEQYF. In nucleotides, the CDR3 is TGTGCCAGCAGTGACCTGGCAGGGGCAAGGGTCGAGCAGTACTTC.

V usage is TRBV27 and J usage is TRBJ1-2, with 7 nucleotides matching TRBD1. From germline, CDR1 is MNHEY and CDR2 SMNVEV (reference sequence). The CDR3 loop spans 15 amino acids. The junction had 14 bases not matched to a gene; V was cut back by 5 bases and J by 8 bases. The CDR3 DNA reads TGTGCCAGCAGTCTTAAGTCAGGGGGAATGGGGGGCTACACCTTC. Protein: CASSLKSGGMGGYTF.

Only a few counts were recorded for this clone. This chain uses TRBV10-2 with TRBJ2-5; 9 positions agree with TRBD2. This CDR3 contains 14 residues. CDR1 is WSHSY and CDR2 is SAAADI in the germline V gene. With V trimmed by 4 bases and J by 2 bases, 2 bases remained unmatched. The CDR3 spells CASSGGLAQETQYF. In DNA form, the CDR3 reads TGCGCCAGCAGTGGGGGACTAGCTCAAGAGACCCAGTACTTC.

J is TRBJ2-7 and V is TRBV19; TRBD1 is a possible D gene (7 bases). With 0 bases removed from V and 4 bases from J, the gap between germline ends came to 10 bases. CDR1 LNHDA and CDR2 SQIVND come from the germline V gene (reference sequence). This CDR3 comprises 14 residues. The CDR3: CASSIEQGRYEQYF. For the CDR3, the DNA is TGTGCCAGTAGTATAGAACAGGGGAGGTACGAGCAGTACTTC. Combining the CDR3 with reference TRBV19 and TRBJ2-7 gives the whole variable domain DGGITQSPKYLFRKEGQNVTLSCEQNLNHDAMYWYRQDPGQGLRLIYYSQIVNDFQKGDIAEGYSVSREKKESFPLTVTSAQKNPTAFYLCASSIEQGRYEQYFGPGTRLTVT.